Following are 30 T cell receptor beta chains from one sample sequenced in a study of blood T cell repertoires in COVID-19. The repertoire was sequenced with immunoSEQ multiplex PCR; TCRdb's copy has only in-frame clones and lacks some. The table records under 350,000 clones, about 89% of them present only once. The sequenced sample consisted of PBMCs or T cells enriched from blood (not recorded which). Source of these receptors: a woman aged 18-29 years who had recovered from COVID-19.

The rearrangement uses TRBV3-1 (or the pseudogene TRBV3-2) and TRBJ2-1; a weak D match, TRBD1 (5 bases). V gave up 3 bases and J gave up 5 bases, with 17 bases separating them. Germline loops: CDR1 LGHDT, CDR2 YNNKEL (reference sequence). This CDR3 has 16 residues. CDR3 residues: CASSHSRSTANNEQFF. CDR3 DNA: TGTGCCAGCAGCCATTCAAGATCGACAGCTAACAATGAGCAGTTCTTC.

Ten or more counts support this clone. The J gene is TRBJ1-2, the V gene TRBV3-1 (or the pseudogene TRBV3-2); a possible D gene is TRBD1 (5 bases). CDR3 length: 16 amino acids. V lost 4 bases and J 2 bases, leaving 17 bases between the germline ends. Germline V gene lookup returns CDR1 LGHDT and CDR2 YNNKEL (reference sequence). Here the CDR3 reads CASSPRGGRQNYGYTF. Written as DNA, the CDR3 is TGTGCCAGCAGCCCCCGGGGGGGGAGACAGAACTATGGCTACACCTTC.

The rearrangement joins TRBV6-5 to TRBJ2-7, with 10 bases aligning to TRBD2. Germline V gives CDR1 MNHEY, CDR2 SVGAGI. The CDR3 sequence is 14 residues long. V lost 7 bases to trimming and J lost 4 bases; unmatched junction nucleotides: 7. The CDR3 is CASTFSGRRYEQYF. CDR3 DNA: TGTGCCAGCACTTTTAGCGGGAGGCGGTACGAGCAGTACTTC.

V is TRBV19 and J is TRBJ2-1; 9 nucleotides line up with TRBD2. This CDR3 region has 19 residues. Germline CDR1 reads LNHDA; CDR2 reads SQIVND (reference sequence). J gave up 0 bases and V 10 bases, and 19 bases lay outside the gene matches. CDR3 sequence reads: CATRNYGGGASSSYNEQFF. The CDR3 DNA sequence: TGTGCCACCCGAAACTACGGCGGGGGGGCTTCGAGCTCCTACAATGAGCAGTTCTTC.

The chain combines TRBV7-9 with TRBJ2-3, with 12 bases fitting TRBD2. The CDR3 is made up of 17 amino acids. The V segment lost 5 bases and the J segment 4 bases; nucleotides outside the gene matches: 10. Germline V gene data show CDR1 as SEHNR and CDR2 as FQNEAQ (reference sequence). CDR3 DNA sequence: TGTGCCAGCAGCCCCGGACTAGCGGGACCGTGGGCAGATACGCAGTATTTT. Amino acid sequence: CASSPGLAGPWADTQYF.

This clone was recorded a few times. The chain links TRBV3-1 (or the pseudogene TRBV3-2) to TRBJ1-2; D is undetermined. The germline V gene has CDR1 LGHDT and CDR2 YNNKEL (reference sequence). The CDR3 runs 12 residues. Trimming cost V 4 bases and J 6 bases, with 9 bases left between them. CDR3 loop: CASSPGGNGYTF. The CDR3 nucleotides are TGTGCCAGCAGCCCTGGAGGGAATGGCTACACCTTC.

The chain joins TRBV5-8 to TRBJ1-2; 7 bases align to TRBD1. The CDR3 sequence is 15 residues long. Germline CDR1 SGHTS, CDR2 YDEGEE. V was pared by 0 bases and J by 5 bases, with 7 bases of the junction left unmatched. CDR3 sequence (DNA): TGTGCCAGCAGCTTGGTTGACAGGGCCCATTATGGCTACACCTTC. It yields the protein CASSLVDRAHYGYTF.

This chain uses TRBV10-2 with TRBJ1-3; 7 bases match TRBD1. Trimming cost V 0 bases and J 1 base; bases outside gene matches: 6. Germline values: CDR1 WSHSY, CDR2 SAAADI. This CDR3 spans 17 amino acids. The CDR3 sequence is CASSESWTGGSGNTIYF. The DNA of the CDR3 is TGCGCCAGCAGTGAGTCGTGGACAGGCGGGTCTGGAAACACCATATATTTT.

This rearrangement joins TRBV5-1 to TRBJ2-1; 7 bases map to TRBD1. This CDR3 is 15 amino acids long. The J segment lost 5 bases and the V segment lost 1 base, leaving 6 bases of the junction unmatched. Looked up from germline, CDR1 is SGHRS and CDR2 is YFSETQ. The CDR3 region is CASSLRTGLNNEQFF. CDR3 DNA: TGCGCCAGCAGCTTGCGGACAGGACTTAACAATGAGCAGTTCTTC.

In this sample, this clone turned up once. The CDR3 coding sequence is TGTGCCAGCAGTTACTCGAGGTTCTCGACTGAAGCTTTCTTT. Translated, it gives CASSYSRFSTEAFF. The V and J genes are TRBV6-2 or TRBV6-3 and TRBJ1-1; D call uncertain. The germline V gene encodes CDR1 MNHEY and CDR2 SVGEGT. The CDR3 is 14 residues long. Trimming removed 0 bases at V and 5 bases at J, with 10 bases between.

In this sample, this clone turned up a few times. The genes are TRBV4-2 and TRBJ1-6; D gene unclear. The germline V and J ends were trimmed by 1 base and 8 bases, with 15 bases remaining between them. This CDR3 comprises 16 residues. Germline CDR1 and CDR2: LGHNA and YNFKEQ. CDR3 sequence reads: CASSQAKLLQDSPLHF. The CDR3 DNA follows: TGTGCCAGCAGCCAAGCTAAGCTGCTTCAAGATTCACCCCTCCACTTT.

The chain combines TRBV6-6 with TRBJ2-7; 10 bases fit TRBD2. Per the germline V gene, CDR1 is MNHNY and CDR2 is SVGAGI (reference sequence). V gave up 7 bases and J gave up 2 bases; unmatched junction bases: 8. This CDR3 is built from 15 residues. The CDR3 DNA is TGTGCCAGCAACTCACTAGCGGGACGTACCTACGAGCAGTACTTC. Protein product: CASNSLAGRTYEQYF.

For the CDR3, the DNA is TGTGCCAGCAGCTTGGGGGTAGCGGGGGACTTACCTTACGAGCAGTACTTC. It encodes CASSLGVAGDLPYEQYF. The chain uses TRBV5-8 and TRBJ2-7, with 9 positions matching TRBD2. The CDR3 runs to 17 residues. The J segment lost 4 bases and the V segment lost 0 bases, leaving 11 bases of the junction unmatched. In germline, CDR1 is SGHTS, CDR2 YDEGEE. Full variable domain (remainder filled in from reference TRBV5-8 and TRBJ2-7): EAGVTQSPTHLIKTRGQQATLRCSPISGHTSVYWYQQALGLGLQFLLWYDEGEERNRGNFPPRFSGRQFPNYSSELNVNALELEDSALYLCASSLGVAGDLPYEQYFGPGTRLTVT.

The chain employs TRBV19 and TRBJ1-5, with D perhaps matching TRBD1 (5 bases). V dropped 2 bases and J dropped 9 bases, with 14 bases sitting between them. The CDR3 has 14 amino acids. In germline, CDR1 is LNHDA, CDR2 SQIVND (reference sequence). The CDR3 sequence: CASSILDTFGPQHF. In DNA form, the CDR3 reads TGTGCCAGTAGTATACTGGACACCTTTGGGCCCCAGCATTTT.

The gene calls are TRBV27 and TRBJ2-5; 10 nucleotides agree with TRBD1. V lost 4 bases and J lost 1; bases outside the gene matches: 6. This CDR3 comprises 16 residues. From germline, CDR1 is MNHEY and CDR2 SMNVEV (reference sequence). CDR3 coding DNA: TGTGCCAGCAGTTCCCGGGACAGGGGCCTCCAAGAGACCCAGTACTTC. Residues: CASSSRDRGLQETQYF.

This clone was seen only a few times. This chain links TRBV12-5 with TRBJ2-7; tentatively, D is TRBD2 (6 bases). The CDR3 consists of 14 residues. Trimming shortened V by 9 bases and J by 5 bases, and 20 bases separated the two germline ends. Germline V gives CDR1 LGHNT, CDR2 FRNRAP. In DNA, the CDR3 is TGTGCTAGCGGGGAGGTAGCGGCCCCAGACGAGCAGTACTTC. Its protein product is CASGEVAAPDEQYF.

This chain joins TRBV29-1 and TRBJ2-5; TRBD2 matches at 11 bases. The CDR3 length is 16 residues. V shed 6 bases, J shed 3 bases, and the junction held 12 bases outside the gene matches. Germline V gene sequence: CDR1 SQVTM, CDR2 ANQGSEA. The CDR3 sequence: CSVERSGTSGKETQYF. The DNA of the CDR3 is TGCAGCGTCGAGCGTTCGGGGACTAGCGGTAAAGAGACCCAGTACTTC.

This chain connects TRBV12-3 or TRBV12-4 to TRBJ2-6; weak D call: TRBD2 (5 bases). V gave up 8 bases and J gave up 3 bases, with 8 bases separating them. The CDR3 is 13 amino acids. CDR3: CASEGGGANVLTF. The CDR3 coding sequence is TGTGCCAGCGAGGGCGGTGGGGCCAACGTCCTGACTTTC.

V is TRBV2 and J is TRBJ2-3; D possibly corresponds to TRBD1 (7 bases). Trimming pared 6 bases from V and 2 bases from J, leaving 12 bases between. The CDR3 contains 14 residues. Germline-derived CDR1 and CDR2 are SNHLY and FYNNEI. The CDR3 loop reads CASREGTVTDTQYF. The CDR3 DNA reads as TGTGCCAGCAGGGAGGGGACAGTCACAGATACGCAGTATTTT. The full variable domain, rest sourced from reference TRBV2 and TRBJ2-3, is EPEVTQTPSHQVTQMGQEVILRCVPISNHLYFYWYRQILGQKVEFLVSFYNNEISEKSEIFDDQFSVERPDGSNFTLKIRSTKLEDSAMYFCASREGTVTDTQYFGPGTRLTVL.

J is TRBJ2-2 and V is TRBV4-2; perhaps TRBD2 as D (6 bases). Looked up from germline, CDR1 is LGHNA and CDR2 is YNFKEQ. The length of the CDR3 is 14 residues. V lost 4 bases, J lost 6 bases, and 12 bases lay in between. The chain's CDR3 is CASSPNWGAGELFF. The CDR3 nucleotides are TGTGCCAGCAGCCCTAATTGGGGGGCCGGGGAGCTGTTTTTT.

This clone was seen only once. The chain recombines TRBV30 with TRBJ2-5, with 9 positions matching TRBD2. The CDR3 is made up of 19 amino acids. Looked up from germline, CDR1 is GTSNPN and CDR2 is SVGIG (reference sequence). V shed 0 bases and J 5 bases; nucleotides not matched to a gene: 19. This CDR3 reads CAWSVLRDRVAGERETQYF. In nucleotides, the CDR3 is TGTGCCTGGAGTGTTCTCAGGGATAGGGTAGCGGGAGAGAGGGAGACCCAGTACTTC.

CDR3: CSVEGLAGEFNTDTQYF. The CDR3 DNA sequence: TGCAGCGTTGAGGGACTAGCGGGAGAGTTTAACACAGATACGCAGTATTTT. This rearrangement joins TRBV29-1 to TRBJ2-3, with 14 bases fitting TRBD2. Losses at the gene ends were 3 bases for V and 2 bases for J; bases not matched to a gene: 7. CDR1 and CDR2 (germline): SQVTM, ANQGSEA. The CDR3 extends over 17 amino acids.

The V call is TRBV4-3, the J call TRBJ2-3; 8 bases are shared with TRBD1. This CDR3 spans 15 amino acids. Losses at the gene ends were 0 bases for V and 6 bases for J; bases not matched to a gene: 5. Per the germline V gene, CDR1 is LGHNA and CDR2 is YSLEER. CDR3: CASSQDRQGWDTQYF. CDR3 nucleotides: TGCGCCAGCAGCCAAGACCGACAGGGGTGGGATACGCAGTATTTT.

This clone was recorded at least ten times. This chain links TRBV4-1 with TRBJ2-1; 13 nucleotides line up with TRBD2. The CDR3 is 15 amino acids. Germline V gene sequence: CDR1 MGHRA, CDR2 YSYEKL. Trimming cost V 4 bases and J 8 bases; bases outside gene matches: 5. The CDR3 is CASSPLAGGPDEQFF. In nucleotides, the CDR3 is TGCGCCAGCAGCCCACTAGCGGGGGGGCCTGATGAGCAGTTCTTC.

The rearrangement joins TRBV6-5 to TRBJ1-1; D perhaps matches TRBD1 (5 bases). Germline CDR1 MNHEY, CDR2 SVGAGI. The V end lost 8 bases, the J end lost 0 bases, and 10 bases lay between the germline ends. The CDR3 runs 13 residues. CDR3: CASHRSMNTEAFF. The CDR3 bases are TGTGCCAGCCACAGGAGCATGAACACTGAAGCTTTCTTT.

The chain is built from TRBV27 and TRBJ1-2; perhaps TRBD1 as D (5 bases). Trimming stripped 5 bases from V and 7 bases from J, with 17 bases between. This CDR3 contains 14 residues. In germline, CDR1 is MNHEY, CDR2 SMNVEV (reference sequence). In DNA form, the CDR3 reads TGTGCCAGCAGTCCCCTCCCGGACACGGCTGGCTACACCTTC. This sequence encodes CASSPLPDTAGYTF.

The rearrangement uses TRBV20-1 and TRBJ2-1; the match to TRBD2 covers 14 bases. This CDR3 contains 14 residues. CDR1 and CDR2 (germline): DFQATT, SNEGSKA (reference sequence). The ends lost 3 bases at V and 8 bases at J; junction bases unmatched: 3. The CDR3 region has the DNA TGCAGTGCTAGTCTGGGACTAGCGGGAGATGAGCAGTTCTTC. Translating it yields CSASLGLAGDEQFF.

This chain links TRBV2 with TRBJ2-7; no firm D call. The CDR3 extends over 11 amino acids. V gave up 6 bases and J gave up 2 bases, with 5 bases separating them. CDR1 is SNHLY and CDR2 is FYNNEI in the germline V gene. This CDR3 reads CASSLAYEQYF. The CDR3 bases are TGTGCCAGCAGCTTAGCCTACGAGCAGTACTTC.

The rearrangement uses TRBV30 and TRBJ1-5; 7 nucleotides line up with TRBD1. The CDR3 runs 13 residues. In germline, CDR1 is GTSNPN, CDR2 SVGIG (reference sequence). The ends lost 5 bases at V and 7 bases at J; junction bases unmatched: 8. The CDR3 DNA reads TGTGCCTGGGCGACAGGGTTCGAACAGCCCCAGCATTTT. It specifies CAWATGFEQPQHF.

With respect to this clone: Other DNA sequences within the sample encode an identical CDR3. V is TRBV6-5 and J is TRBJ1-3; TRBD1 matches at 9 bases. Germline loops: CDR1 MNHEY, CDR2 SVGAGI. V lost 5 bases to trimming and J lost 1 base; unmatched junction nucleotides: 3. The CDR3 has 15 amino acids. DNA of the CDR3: TGTGCCAGCAGTCGGACAGGGGATTCTGGAAACACCATATATTTT. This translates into CASSRTGDSGNTIYF.